This T cell receptor beta chain was observed in a study of blood T cell repertoires in COVID-19. Overall study: The United States, Italy and Spain supplied acute and convalescent COVID-19 samples. T cells, B-cell-depleted T cells, or PBMCs provided the cDNA or gDNA that served as material.

Source study methods: Counts of nucleated cells, estimated from reference gene primer amplification, were obtained. The assay was immunoSEQ multiplex PCR, and TCRdb's table has in-frame clones only and misses some. V and J calls and clone size are as listed in that table; D and trimming were resolved from the DNA. The sample shows around 310,000 clones, about 90% of them seen only once. CDR3 length: 14 amino acids. V gave up 6 bases and J gave up 1 base, with 9 bases separating them. Germline V gene data show CDR1 as SGHAT and CDR2 as FQNNGV. Seattle cases were enrolled at active infection and followed longitudinally.

The source material was peripheral blood. The gene calls are TRBV11-2 and TRBJ2-2; D not certain. This receptor was taken from a woman between 40 and 55 years old with COVID-19, enrolled during active disease. The CDR3 loop reads CASSSYQNTGELFF. In DNA, the CDR3 is TGTGCCAGCAGTTCCTACCAGAACACCGGGGAGCTGTTTTTT.